These T cell receptor beta chains were read from a single sample in a study of cytomegalovirus exposure and HLA in healthy donors. Clones were sequenced by immunoSEQ multiplex PCR, and TCRdb holds only the in-frame ones, with some missing. The sample gives more than 85,000 clones, approximately 89% of which show up once; 1.5% to 2% is in the top ten. The sequenced sample was PBMCs. The receptors derive from a woman under 30 in good health and CMV-seronegative. Both conserved end residues are part of each CDR3. The D gene is left open where the match is weak. Clone size, where shown, is once, few, many, or a class for clones that have expanded.

D gene: NA
clone size: once
J gene: TRBJ1-2
V gene: TRBV7-2
CDR3 DNA: TGTGCCAGCAGCCTAAGGCTAATACAGGGTAGGGGTGGCTACACCTTC
CDR3 protein: CASSLRLIQGRGGYTF

D gene: TRBD1
clone size: NA
J gene: TRBJ2-7
V gene: TRBV6-1
CDR3 DNA: TGTGCCAGCAGCCTAGACAGGGGTGGGAACGAGCAGTACTTC
CDR3 protein: CASSLDRGGNEQYF

D gene: NA
clone size: NA
J gene: TRBJ2-7
V gene: TRBV15
CDR3 DNA: TGTGCCACCAGCAGATCGGACAGTCGCGACCTCTCCTACGAGCAGTACTTC
CDR3 protein: CATSRSDSRDLSYEQYF

D gene: NA
clone size: NA
J gene: TRBJ2-7
V gene: TRBV15
CDR3 DNA: TGTGCCACCAGCAGAGCGTCTCAGCCGCCCAGGAACGAGCAGTACTTC
CDR3 protein: CATSRASQPPRNEQYF

D gene: TRBD1
clone size: NA
J gene: TRBJ1-1
V gene: TRBV6-4
CDR3 DNA: TGTGCCAGCAGTGACCAACCCGGGACAGGGAACACTGAAGCTTTCTTT
CDR3 protein: CASSDQPGTGNTEAFF

D gene: TRBD1
clone size: NA
J gene: TRBJ1-2
V gene: TRBV5-4
CDR3 DNA: TGTGCCAGCAGCGTGTCCACAGGGGGCAACTATGGCTACACCTTC
CDR3 protein: CASSVSTGGNYGYTF

D gene: TRBD1
clone size: NA
J gene: TRBJ1-4
V gene: TRBV28
CDR3 DNA: TGTGCCAGCAGCAGACAGGGGAGTCGCCAAAAACTGTTTTTT
CDR3 protein: CASSRQGSRQKLFF

D gene: TRBD2
clone size: NA
J gene: TRBJ2-3
V gene: TRBV28
CDR3 DNA: TGTGCCAGCAGTGGGACTAGCGGGAGCACAGATACGCAGTATTTT
CDR3 protein: CASSGTSGSTDTQYF

D gene: TRBD1
clone size: NA
J gene: TRBJ2-5
V gene: TRBV29-1
CDR3 DNA: TGCAGCGTTGTAGGGACAGGGGGCTTCGAGACCCAGTACTTC
CDR3 protein: CSVVGTGGFETQYF

D gene: NA
clone size: NA
J gene: TRBJ2-7
V gene: TRBV6-5
CDR3 DNA: TGTGCCAGCAGTTACCGCCAGTCACCCTCCTACGAGCAGTACTTC
CDR3 protein: CASSYRQSPSYEQYF

D gene: TRBD2
clone size: NA
J gene: TRBJ2-7
V gene: TRBV19
CDR3 DNA: TGTGCCAGTAGTATCATAGCGGGAGGGGCCTACGAGCAGTACTTC
CDR3 protein: CASSIIAGGAYEQYF

D gene: NA
clone size: once
J gene: TRBJ1-3
V gene: TRBV7-9
CDR3 DNA: TGTGCCAGCAGCTTATTAGGGGCAACCTCTGGAAACACCATATATTTT
CDR3 protein: CASSLLGATSGNTIYF

D gene: NA
clone size: NA
J gene: TRBJ2-4
V gene: TRBV7-9
CDR3 DNA: TGTGCCAGCAGCTCACCCTATACTTCGAGGGACATTCAGTACTTC
CDR3 protein: CASSSPYTSRDIQYF

D gene: TRBD1
clone size: NA
J gene: TRBJ2-1
V gene: TRBV4-1
CDR3 DNA: TGCGCCAGCAGCCAAGTGGGCTTACAGGGGAATGAGCAGTTCTTC
CDR3 protein: CASSQVGLQGNEQFF

D gene: TRBD1
clone size: NA
J gene: TRBJ1-1
V gene: TRBV7-8
CDR3 DNA: TGTGCCAGCAGCCCACAGGGGGCAGGCACTGAAGCTTTCTTT
CDR3 protein: CASSPQGAGTEAFF

D gene: TRBD1
clone size: NA
J gene: TRBJ1-4
V gene: TRBV28
CDR3 DNA: TGTGCCAGCAGTCCCTTCGGGACAGCCTATGAAAAACTGTTTTTT
CDR3 protein: CASSPFGTAYEKLFF

D gene: TRBD1
clone size: NA
J gene: TRBJ2-7
V gene: TRBV5-6
CDR3 DNA: TGTGCCAGCAGCTCCTACTACAGGGGACCCAGCTCCTACGAGCAGTACTTC
CDR3 protein: CASSSYYRGPSSYEQYF

D gene: NA
clone size: NA
J gene: TRBJ2-2
V gene: TRBV11-2
CDR3 DNA: TGTGCCAGCAGCTTTAACGGGGAGCTGTTTTTT
CDR3 protein: CASSFNGELFF

D gene: TRBD2
clone size: once
J gene: TRBJ2-7
V gene: TRBV6-1
CDR3 DNA: TGTGCCAGCAAACCGGGGGGACTAGCTCACTACGAGCAGTACTTC
CDR3 protein: CASKPGGLAHYEQYF

D gene: TRBD2
clone size: NA
J gene: TRBJ2-1
V gene: TRBV4-2
CDR3 DNA: TGTGCCAGCAGCCTCCGGACTAGCGGAGGGTTCGGTGAGCAGTTCTTC
CDR3 protein: CASSLRTSGGFGEQFF

D gene: TRBD2
clone size: NA
J gene: TRBJ2-3
V gene: TRBV2
CDR3 DNA: TGTGCCAGCAGTGTAGGACTAGGGGATACGCAGTATTTT
CDR3 protein: CASSVGLGDTQYF

D gene: TRBD2
clone size: NA
J gene: TRBJ2-3
V gene: TRBV27
CDR3 DNA: TGTGCCAGCAGTCCCGGGACTACGGATACGCAGTATTTT
CDR3 protein: CASSPGTTDTQYF

D gene: NA
clone size: NA
J gene: TRBJ2-7
V gene: TRBV19
CDR3 DNA: TGTGCCAGTAGCTACCGGGGGAGAGGTGAGCAGTACTTC
CDR3 protein: CASSYRGRGEQYF

D gene: TRBD1
clone size: NA
J gene: TRBJ1-2
V gene: TRBV27
CDR3 DNA: TGTGCCAGCAGTCCCACCCCGACAGGGGGCCGGGGCTACACCTTC
CDR3 protein: CASSPTPTGGRGYTF

D gene: NA
clone size: NA
J gene: TRBJ2-2
V gene: TRBV25-1
CDR3 DNA: TGTGCCAGCAGTCGAGGGACACCGAACACCGGGGAGCTGTTTTTT
CDR3 protein: CASSRGTPNTGELFF

D gene: TRBD1
clone size: once
J gene: TRBJ2-1
V gene: TRBV30
CDR3 DNA: TGTGCCTGGAGTCGGACAGGCCCTTACAATGAGCAGTTCTTC
CDR3 protein: CAWSRTGPYNEQFF

D gene: NA
clone size: NA
J gene: TRBJ2-3
V gene: TRBV5-1
CDR3 DNA: TGCGCCAGCAGAGCCAACACAGATACGCAGTATTTT
CDR3 protein: CASRANTDTQYF

D gene: TRBD1
clone size: NA
J gene: TRBJ1-5
V gene: TRBV30
CDR3 DNA: TGTGCCTGGAGTGTACAGGGGGGCCAGCCCCAGCATTTT
CDR3 protein: CAWSVQGGQPQHF

D gene: TRBD1
clone size: NA
J gene: TRBJ1-2
V gene: TRBV9
CDR3 DNA: TGTGCCAGCAGCGGCGGGACAGGGGGCGCCCATGGCTACACCTTC
CDR3 protein: CASSGGTGGAHGYTF

D gene: NA
clone size: NA
J gene: TRBJ1-3
V gene: TRBV5-1
CDR3 DNA: TGCGCCAGCAGCTCACAGGGTACAGCCTCTGGAAACACCATATATTTT
CDR3 protein: CASSSQGTASGNTIYF

D gene: TRBD1
clone size: NA
J gene: TRBJ1-2
V gene: TRBV25-1
CDR3 DNA: TGTGCCTCGGCTCCGGGGGGGGACAGGGGGCCCCTTAACTATGGCTACACCTTC
CDR3 protein: CASAPGGDRGPLNYGYTF

D gene: NA
clone size: NA
J gene: TRBJ1-5
V gene: TRBV27
CDR3 DNA: TGTGCCAGCAGTTCGGCAGGGAATCAGCCCCAGCATTTT
CDR3 protein: CASSSAGNQPQHF

D gene: NA
clone size: once
J gene: TRBJ2-7
V gene: TRBV7-3
CDR3 DNA: TGTGCCAGCAGCTTATCAGGGGAAGTAGGCGAGCAGTACTTC
CDR3 protein: CASSLSGEVGEQYF

D gene: NA
clone size: NA
J gene: TRBJ2-1
V gene: TRBV10-1
CDR3 DNA: TGCGCCAGCAGTGAGCGACCGGGGAGATACAATGAGCAGTTCTTC
CDR3 protein: CASSERPGRYNEQFF

D gene: NA
clone size: NA
J gene: TRBJ1-4
V gene: TRBV5-4
CDR3 DNA: TGTGCCAGCAGCCCTCGGGGAGGGCCAACTGAAAAACTGTTTTTT
CDR3 protein: CASSPRGGPTEKLFF

D gene: TRBD1
clone size: NA
J gene: TRBJ1-4
V gene: TRBV28
CDR3 DNA: TGTGCCAGCAGTCCGGCGACAGGGGGGAAAAATGAAAAACTGTTTTTT
CDR3 protein: CASSPATGGKNEKLFF

D gene: NA
clone size: few
J gene: TRBJ1-2
V gene: TRBV4-3
CDR3 DNA: TGCGCCAGCAGCCAAGATATAGGGGCCCCTGGCTACACCTTC
CDR3 protein: CASSQDIGAPGYTF

D gene: NA
clone size: NA
J gene: TRBJ2-7
V gene: TRBV19
CDR3 DNA: TGTGCCAGTACCCAGGGACTCAACTCCTACGAGCAGTACTTC
CDR3 protein: CASTQGLNSYEQYF

D gene: NA
clone size: NA
J gene: TRBJ1-6
V gene: TRBV10-3
CDR3 DNA: TGTGCCATCAGTGAGTCGAGAGCAGGGATCGGTTCACCCCTCCACTTT
CDR3 protein: CAISESRAGIGSPLHF

D gene: TRBD2
clone size: NA
J gene: TRBJ2-1
V gene: TRBV28
CDR3 DNA: TGTGCCAGCAATCCTCCACGGGAGGATGAGCAGTTCTTC
CDR3 protein: CASNPPREDEQFF

D gene: TRBD1
clone size: NA
J gene: TRBJ1-6
V gene: TRBV6-1
CDR3 DNA: TGTGCCAGCAGCGGAGGGGGCTACTATAATTCACCCCTCCACTTT
CDR3 protein: CASSGGGYYNSPLHF